This TCR beta chain was documented in a study of T-cell memory formation after mild COVID-19. Study-wide context: TCR clusters were mostly confined to one donor each. Study-level points and caveats: CD4/CD8 balance held among clones contracting day 15 to 85, and later expanders leaned CD4+. CD8+ contracting clones occupied EMRA, while CD4+ ones occupied mainly CM and EM.

This clonotype was seen a few times. Its antigen is unknown. The CDR3 is 16 residues long. One entry per CDR3 protein results from TCRdb running MiXCR on the 5' RACE reads. In the table there are about 270,000 distinct CDR3 sequences, 15% to 20% of which are singletons. Sequenced sample: PBMCs or a T cell subset sorted from them (not recorded which). The sequence derives from a man younger than 35 who had mild COVID-19 (a few samples of this study predate the infection). Cell type and time point are not known. This chain connects TRBV21-1 to TRBJ2-1; the DNA was not compared with TRBD1, the D call given in the table. TRBV21-1 is noted as a pseudogene. CDR3 in DNA: TGTGCCAGCAGCTATCCGGGAGGAGTGTCCTACAATGAGCAGTTCTTC. It specifies CASSYPGGVSYNEQFF.